This T cell receptor (beta chain) is from a study of blood T cell repertoires in COVID-19. Trimming removed 0 bases from V and 8 bases from J, with 9 bases in between. CDR1 and CDR2 (germline): SGHDN, FVKESK. The CDR3 covers 13 residues. In the original analysis: Reference gene primer amplification yielded estimated nucleated cell counts. Repertoires were generated with immunoSEQ multiplex PCR, while TCRdb's copy carries only in-frame clones and drops some. The V and J calls and the clone size are those of that table, but D and trimming were determined from the DNA. The sample holds about 200,000 clones; 85% are singletons and the top ten take 15% to 20%. Participant-reported clinical history was the basis for cohort assignment. Cohort 3 donors were reported recovered after two negative PCRs, clearance, or symptom resolution.

The specimen was PBMCs or T cells enriched from blood (not recorded which). The V and J genes are TRBV14 and TRBJ2-3; no clear D gene. The clonotype was recovered from a man aged 35-49 years who had recovered from COVID-19. CDR3 bases: TGTGCCAGCAGCCAAGACGAGGCGACTACGCAGTATTTT. Protein product: CASSQDEATTQYF.